Below, one T cell receptor (beta chain) is given with its context. Its antigen remains unidentified. The CDR3 is 14 residues long. V lost 1 base and J lost 7, with 14 bases in between. Germline V CDR1 and CDR2: SEHNR, FQNEAQ (reference sequence). TCR cDNA was made by 5'RACE template switching, adding a universal primer site and UMIs. TCRdb ran MiXCR on the 5' RACE reads and lists one entry per CDR3 protein. The sample lists around 73,000 distinct CDR3 sequences; around 7.7% were seen once. These data originate in a study of T cells after yellow fever vaccination. Study-level points and caveats: Post-booster repertoires contained most primary-vaccination clones again (96% CD4, 85% to 90% CD8).

The chain joins TRBV7-9 to TRBJ2-7, with D uncertain. Specimen: CD8+ T cells sorted from PBMCs, collected on the day of the yellow fever booster vaccination. The receptor's source is a man in his thirties or forties who received the YFV17D yellow fever vaccine. Here the CDR3 reads CASSLGGTSREQYF. Written as DNA, the CDR3 is TGTGCCAGCAGCTTAGGGGGTACCTCTCGGGAGCAGTACTTC.